The 22 T cell receptor beta chains below come from one sample, sequenced in a study of shared clonotypes between healthy human individuals (dated by TCRdb to 2020 to 2021). The library relied on the immunoSEQ multiplex PCR assay. Imported from immuneACCESS, the table was reduced by TCRdb to in-frame sequences with V and J called. These copies leave out some clones; in studies compared against another copy, an unresolved V gene accounts for under half, and the cause of the remainder is not known. The sample records about 120,000 clones, about 62% of which are singletons. Of the sample, about 26% is held by the ten largest clones. The specimen was memory CD8+ T cells sorted from blood. Sample cell subset or site, as interpreted from the label and publication: CD45RO+ cells pooled with CCR7-negative TemRA cells. Receptor source: a woman in her thirties in good health.

This clone has only a few counts. Within the sample, other DNA sequences also encode this same CDR3. This chain uses TRBV9 with TRBJ2-7; a possible D gene is TRBD2 (6 bases). Germline CDR1 SGDLS, CDR2 YYNGEE. The CDR3 sequence is 14 residues long. V was cut by 0 bases and J by 1 base, with 8 bases left in between. The DNA of the CDR3 is TGTGCCAGCAGCGTAGCGGGAGCGTCCTACGAGCAGTACTTC. It yields the protein CASSVAGASYEQYF.

The genes are TRBV5-5 and TRBJ1-1; TRBD1 might be the D (5 bases). CDR1 and CDR2 (germline): SGHKS, YYEKEE (reference sequence). The CDR3 runs 15 residues. V gave up 0 bases and J gave up 4 bases, with 13 bases separating them. The DNA for the CDR3 is TGTGCCAGCAGCTTGGGGGACCCGGGAACCACTGAAGCTTTCTTT. Amino acid sequence: CASSLGDPGTTEAFF. The complete variable domain, with remaining parts taken from reference TRBV5-5 and TRBJ1-1, reads DAGVTQSPTHLIKTRGQQVTLRCSPISGHKSVSWYQQVLGQGPQFIFQYYEKEERGRGNFPDRFSARQFPNYSSELNVNALLLGDSALYLCASSLGDPGTTEAFFGQGTRLTVV.

The rearrangement uses TRBV7-2 and TRBJ1-5; D not certain. Germline V CDR1 and CDR2: SGHTA, FQGNSA. This CDR3 is 14 amino acids long. The V end lost 8 bases, the J end lost 2 bases, and 13 bases lay between the germline ends. The chain's CDR3 is CASLLTYGNQPQHF. The CDR3 region has the DNA TGTGCCAGCCTGTTGACCTATGGCAATCAGCCCCAGCATTTT. The entire variable domain, with the rest obtained from reference TRBV7-2 and TRBJ1-5, is as follows: GAGVSQSPSNKVTEKGKDVELRCDPISGHTALYWYRQSLGQGLEFLIYFQGNSAPDKSGLPSDRFSAERTGGSVSTLTIQRTQQEDSAVYLCASLLTYGNQPQHFGDGTRLSIL.

The rearrangement uses TRBV6-5 and TRBJ2-1; no clear D gene. CDR1 is MNHEY, CDR2 SVGAGI, per germline. The CDR3 length is 14 residues. Trimming stripped 0 bases from V and 4 bases from J, with 7 bases between. The DNA of the CDR3 is TGTGCCAGCAGTTACTCCGACCCTTACAATGAGCAGTTCTTC. This sequence encodes CASSYSDPYNEQFF.

The chain joins TRBV4-3 to TRBJ1-1, with no clear D. This CDR3 region has 12 residues. V was trimmed by 5 bases and J by 5 bases, leaving 9 bases between them. CDR1 is LGHNA and CDR2 is YSLEER in the germline V gene. In DNA form, the CDR3 reads TGCGCCAGCAGCAGAACAAGGACTGAAGCTTTCTTT. Translated, it gives CASSRTRTEAFF.

This sequence joins TRBV5-1 and TRBJ1-5; 10 bases match TRBD1. Germline CDR1 SGHRS, CDR2 YFSETQ. The CDR3 has 15 amino acids. Trimming took 3 bases from V and 1 from J; bases not matched to a gene: 1. As DNA, the CDR3 is TGCGCCAGCAGCTCGGGACAGGGGAGCAATCAGCCCCAGCATTTT. Its translation: CASSSGQGSNQPQHF.

The J gene is TRBJ2-6, the V gene TRBV2; 8 bases are a match to TRBD2. V lost 6 bases, J lost 0 bases, and 10 bases stayed unmatched. Germline V gives CDR1 SNHLY, CDR2 FYNNEI. The CDR3 is 18 amino acids. The chain's CDR3 is CASRALAGGASGANVLTF. DNA for the CDR3: TGTGCCAGCAGGGCCTTGGCGGGGGGAGCCTCTGGGGCCAACGTCCTGACTTTC.

This clone was seen more than once but under ten times. The V gene is TRBV30, the J gene TRBJ2-1; 11 bases are a match to TRBD2. CDR3 size: 15 residues. CDR1 and CDR2 (germline): GTSNPN, SVGIG (reference sequence). V gave up 7 bases and J gave up 4 bases; unmatched junction bases: 9. The CDR3 nucleotides are TGTGCCTCAACTGTAGCGGGAGGGGGGTACAATGAGCAGTTCTTC. This translates into CASTVAGGGYNEQFF. The whole variable domain, filled in from reference TRBV30 and TRBJ2-1, reads SQTIHQWPATLVQPVGSPLSLECTVEGTSNPNLYWYRQAAGRGLQLLFYSVGIGQISSEVPQNLSASRPQDRQFILSSKKLLLSDSGFYLCASTVAGGGYNEQFFGPGTRLTVL.

V and J are TRBV29-1 and TRBJ2-5; D gene uncertain. CDR3 length equals 12 residues. Germline CDR1 reads SQVTM; CDR2 reads ANQGSEA. V gave up 5 bases and J gave up 1 base, with 8 bases separating them. The CDR3, as DNA: TGCAGCGTTTCCAGCTTCCAAGAGACCCAGTACTTC. The encoded protein is CSVSSFQETQYF.

The gene calls are TRBV11-2 and TRBJ2-7, with a weak D call TRBD1 (6 bases). The ends were cut back, 4 bases at V and 3 bases at J, with 10 bases in the middle. Germline lookup yields CDR1 SGHAT and CDR2 FQNNGV. The CDR3 runs 13 residues. CDR3 DNA: TGTGCCAGCAGCTGGGAACAGGGCTACGAGCAGTACTTC. It encodes CASSWEQGYEQYF.

This clone was detected many times. CDR3 DNA: TGTGCCAGCAGCCTCGGGACAGGGGACATCGATGAGCAGTTCTTC. Its protein is CASSLGTGDIDEQFF. The chain has TRBV7-9 and TRBJ2-1; 10 nucleotides align to TRBD1. V was pared by 5 bases and J by 8 bases, with 9 bases of the junction left unmatched. This CDR3 is 15 amino acids long. The germline CDR1 and CDR2 sequences are SEHNR and FQNEAQ (reference sequence).

This clone has only one observation. A much bigger clone sits one base away, suggesting this may be a read error. This chain links TRBV5-3 with TRBJ2-7; D gene uncertain. TRBV5-3 is noted as an ORF with a role that remains uncertain. The CDR3 is made up of 13 amino acids. CDR3 region: CATQPSSGYERYF. As DNA, the CDR3 is TGTGCCACACAACCTAGTTCTGGGTACGAGCGGTACTTC.

The genes are TRBV7-9 and TRBJ2-5; D not resolved. The CDR3 covers 10 residues. Germline values: CDR1 SEHNR, CDR2 FQNEAQ (reference sequence). Between the trimmed V and J ends, which lost 8 bases and 5 bases, there was a span of 6 bases. The CDR3 sequence is CASSRETQYF. CDR3 nucleotide sequence: TGTGCCAGCTCAAGGGAGACCCAGTACTTC.

This clone was counted a single time. The rearrangement joins TRBV6-1 to TRBJ2-7; D uncertain. Germline lookup yields CDR1 MNHNS and CDR2 SASEGT. The CDR3 contains 14 residues. V lost 7 bases to trimming and J lost 3 bases, with 16 bases between them. The CDR3 loop reads CASIIGGKYYEQYF. CDR3 coding DNA: TGTGCCAGCATTATAGGCGGAAAGTACTACGAGCAGTACTTC.

This clone was seen ten or more times. This chain joins TRBV29-1 and TRBJ2-5; TRBD2 matches 10 bases. The ends lost 4 bases at V and 5 bases at J; junction bases unmatched: 4. CDR3 length equals 13 residues. Germline V lookup: CDR1 SQVTM, CDR2 ANQGSEA. CDR3 DNA sequence: TGCAGCGTTGCAGGTAGCGGGAGGGAGACCCAGTACTTC. This translates into CSVAGSGRETQYF.

The chain links TRBV18 to TRBJ2-3, with unresolved D. Germline V gene lookup returns CDR1 KGHSH and CDR2 LQKENI. V lost 4 bases, J lost 2 bases, and 10 bases lay in between. The CDR3 totals 14 residues. CDR3 residues: CASSRSRSTDTQYF. In DNA, the CDR3 is TGTGCCAGCTCACGCTCAAGGTCCACAGATACGCAGTATTTT.

This clone has just one count. The chain has TRBV27 and TRBJ2-7, with a possible D match to TRBD2 (6 bases). CDR1 and CDR2 from the germline V gene are MNHEY and SMNVEV (reference sequence). The CDR3 extends over 14 amino acids. V shed 3 bases and J shed 0 bases, with 9 bases lying between them. The CDR3 is CASSFRGSSYEQYF. The CDR3 region has the DNA TGTGCCAGCAGTTTTCGGGGGAGCTCCTACGAGCAGTACTTC.

At least ten counts were recorded for this clone. The genes are TRBV2 and TRBJ2-1; possibly TRBD2 for D (5 bases). The germline V and J ends were trimmed by 0 bases and 1 base, with 7 bases remaining between them. The CDR3 spans 15 residues. Per the germline V gene, CDR1 is SNHLY and CDR2 is FYNNEI. CDR3 residues: CASSEAGESYNEQFF. In DNA form, the CDR3 reads TGTGCCAGCAGTGAAGCGGGAGAGTCCTACAATGAGCAGTTCTTC.

The chain uses TRBV11-1 and TRBJ2-3; weak D call: TRBD1 (5 bases). Per the germline V gene, CDR1 is SGHAT and CDR2 is FQDESV (reference sequence). This CDR3 region has 16 residues. The V gene lost 2 bases and the J gene lost 4 bases, with 16 bases spanning the gap. The CDR3 sequence: CASSLLWGGDADTQYF. CDR3 DNA: TGTGCCAGCAGCTTACTGTGGGGCGGAGACGCAGATACGCAGTATTTT.

The chain recombines TRBV27 with TRBJ2-7; D is unclear. The CDR3 loop spans 13 amino acids. Per germline, CDR1 MNHEY and CDR2 SMNVEV (reference sequence). The germline V and J ends were trimmed by 3 bases and 2 bases, with 8 bases remaining between them. In DNA form, the CDR3 reads TGTGCCAGCAGTTTGAAAAGGGCCTACGAGCAGTACTTC. This sequence encodes CASSLKRAYEQYF.

This clone has a handful of counts. This chain joins TRBV7-2 and TRBJ1-5; 7 bases agree with TRBD1. The V gene end was trimmed by 5 bases and the J gene end by 3 bases; junction bases not matched to a gene: 7. The CDR3 sequence is 15 residues long. The germline V gene has CDR1 SGHTA and CDR2 FQGNSA. In DNA, the CDR3 is TGTGCCAGCAGCCAGGGGGGCGCCTACAATCAGCCCCAGCATTTT. Its translation is CASSQGGAYNQPQHF.

The chain carries TRBV7-8 and TRBJ2-7; 7 bases fit TRBD2. Germline CDR1 and CDR2: SGHVS and FQNEAQ. The CDR3 covers 15 residues. Trimming took 5 bases from V and 6 from J; bases not matched to a gene: 13. The DNA of the CDR3 is TGTGCCAGCAGCCAAGAAGGTGGGAGGGCCAGCGAGCAGTACTTC. It yields the protein CASSQEGGRASEQYF. The variable domain in full, completed from reference TRBV7-8 and TRBJ2-7, reads GAGVSQSPRYKVAKRGQDVALRCDPISGHVSLFWYQQALGQGPEFLTYFQNEAQLDKSGLPSDRFFAERPEGSVSTLKIQRTQQEDSAVYLCASSQEGGRASEQYFGPGTRLTVT.